The rows below give T cell receptor beta chains drawn from one sample of a study of shared clonotypes between healthy human individuals. Data came from immunoSEQ multiplex PCR; TCRdb stores just in-frame clones and leaves some out. The data show a few million clones, with over 85% seen just once and about 0.39% held by the top ten. The sample was naive CD4+ T cells from PBMCs. Receptors originate from a man between 18 and 29 years old in good health. Some clones in this sample may be carry-over from other donors' samples. Both conserved end residues are part of each CDR3. D genes are given only for firm matches. The size field is filled for only some rows; it gives once, few, many or a size class.

j_gene	v_gene	abundance	d_gene	CDR3nt	CDR3aa
TRBJ2-5	TRBV2	NA	TRBD1	TGTGCCAGCAGTGGGAGGACAGGGGGAATAACCCAGTACTTC	CASSGRTGGITQYF
TRBJ2-7	TRBV5-1	once	NA	TGCGCCAGCAGCTTGGGTAGGTCCTCCTACGAGCAGTACTTC	CASSLGRSSYEQYF
TRBJ2-7	TRBV25-1	NA	NA	TGTGCCAGCAGTGATCTCAACTACGAGCAGTACTTC	CASSDLNYEQYF
TRBJ2-7	TRBV11-2	NA	TRBD1	TGTGCCAGCAGCTTCGACAGGGCCCACGAGCAGTACTTC	CASSFDRAHEQYF
TRBJ1-3	TRBV29-1	NA	TRBD1	TGCAGCGTCGTAGTACAGGGGGCGCAGGGAAACACCATATATTTT	CSVVVQGAQGNTIYF
TRBJ2-2	TRBV11-2	once	NA	TGTGCCAGCAGCTTTGGTGGGACGAACACCGGGGAGCTGTTTTTT	CASSFGGTNTGELFF
TRBJ1-2	TRBV4-1	few	NA	TGCGCCAGCAGCCAAGCGACACAACTGGGCTATGGCTACACCTTC	CASSQATQLGYGYTF
TRBJ1-1	TRBV7-9	NA	NA	TGTGCCAGCAGCCCCGGGTTAAACACTGAAGCTTTCTTT	CASSPGLNTEAFF
TRBJ1-3	TRBV30	NA	NA	TGTGCCTGGAGTTCACCCCCCCAGGGAAACACCATATATTTT	CAWSSPPQGNTIYF
TRBJ1-5	TRBV2	NA	NA	TGTGCCAGCAGTGAGTCTCAGCCCCAGCATTTT	CASSESQPQHF
TRBJ1-2	TRBV28	NA	NA	TGTGCCAGCAGTTTCCGGGGAGCCTATGGCTACACCTTC	CASSFRGAYGYTF
TRBJ2-3	TRBV7-2	NA	TRBD1	TGTGCCAGCAGCTTAGTTCCGGGACAGGGAACAGATACGCAGTATTTT	CASSLVPGQGTDTQYF
TRBJ1-1	TRBV5-4	few	TRBD1	TGTGCCAGCAGCTTCCGGGACAGCACTGAAGCTTTCTTT	CASSFRDSTEAFF
TRBJ1-2	TRBV5-1	NA	NA	TGCGCCAGCAGCTTGGAGAAAGGGGGCTACACCTTC	CASSLEKGGYTF
TRBJ1-5	TRBV28	NA	NA	TGTGCCAGCAAAACCAAAATGCTGGGTAATCAGCCCCAGCATTTT	CASKTKMLGNQPQHF
TRBJ1-3	TRBV7-2	NA	NA	TGTGCCAGCAGCCTCGTGGGATCGGGAAACACCATATATTTT	CASSLVGSGNTIYF
TRBJ1-3	TRBV29-1	NA	NA	TGCAGCGTTGCCTTCTCTGGAAACACCATATATTTT	CSVAFSGNTIYF
TRBJ2-1	TRBV30	once	NA	TGTGCCTGGAGTGTACCCTTCTTTAGCGGACTAAATCATGAGCAGTTCTTC	CAWSVPFFSGLNHEQFF
TRBJ2-7	TRBV4-1	once	TRBD2	TGCGCCAGCAGCCAGGGGTCCCTGGGCCTAGCGGGAGGCGAGCAGTACTTC	CASSQGSLGLAGGEQYF
TRBJ2-1	TRBV10-3	NA	NA	TGTGCCATCAGTGAGCCACGTAGCCTTAGCGGACGCAACAATGAGCAGTTCTTC	CAISEPRSLSGRNNEQFF
TRBJ2-5	TRBV5-5	NA	TRBD2	TGTGCCAGCAGCCCACCGACACCAGGACTAGCGGGAGGTCGGGAGACCCAGTACTTC	CASSPPTPGLAGGRETQYF